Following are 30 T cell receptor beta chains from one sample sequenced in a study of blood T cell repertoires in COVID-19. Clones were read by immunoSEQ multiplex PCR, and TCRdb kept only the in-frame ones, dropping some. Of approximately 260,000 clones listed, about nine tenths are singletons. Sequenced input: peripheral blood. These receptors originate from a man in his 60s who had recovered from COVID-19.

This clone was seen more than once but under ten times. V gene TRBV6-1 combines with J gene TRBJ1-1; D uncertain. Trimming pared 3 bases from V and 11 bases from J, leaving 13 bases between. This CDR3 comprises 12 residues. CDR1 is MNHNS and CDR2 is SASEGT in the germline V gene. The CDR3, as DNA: TGTGCCAGCAGTGATGTGCTCGGCGGGGCTTTCTTT. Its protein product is CASSDVLGGAFF.

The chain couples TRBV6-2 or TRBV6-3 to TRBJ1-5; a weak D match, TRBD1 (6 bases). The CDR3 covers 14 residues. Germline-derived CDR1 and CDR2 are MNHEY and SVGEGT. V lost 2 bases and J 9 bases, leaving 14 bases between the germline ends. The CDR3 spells CASSYPIQGLPQHF. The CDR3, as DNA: TGTGCCAGCAGTTACCCGATACAGGGTCTGCCCCAGCATTTT.

The CDR3 here is CAWSVHNGELFF. In DNA, the CDR3 is TGTGCCTGGAGTGTTCACAACGGGGAGCTGTTTTTT. This chain links TRBV30 with TRBJ2-2, with unresolved D. Trimming took 0 bases from V and 7 from J, leaving 6 bases between them. CDR1 and CDR2 from the germline V gene are GTSNPN and SVGIG (reference sequence). The CDR3 is made up of 12 amino acids.

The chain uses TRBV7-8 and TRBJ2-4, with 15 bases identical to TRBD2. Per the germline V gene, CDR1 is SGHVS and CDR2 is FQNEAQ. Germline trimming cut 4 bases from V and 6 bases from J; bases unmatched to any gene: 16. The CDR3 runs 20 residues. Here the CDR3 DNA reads TGTGCCAGCAGCTCTCCGGGACTAGCGGGGGGCCTGGCCCGAGGAAACATTCAGTACTTC. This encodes CASSSPGLAGGLARGNIQYF.

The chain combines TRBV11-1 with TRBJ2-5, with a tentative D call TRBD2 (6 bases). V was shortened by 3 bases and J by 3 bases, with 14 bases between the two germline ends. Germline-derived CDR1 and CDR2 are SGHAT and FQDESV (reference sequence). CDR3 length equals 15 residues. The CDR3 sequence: CASSLRERGKETQYF. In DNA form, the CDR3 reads TGTGCCAGCAGCTTGCGGGAACGGGGCAAAGAGACCCAGTACTTC.

The CDR3 DNA is TGTGCCAGCAGCTTAGGATTGGAAACCCCTGGGGAGGCCGGGGAGCTGTTTTTT. Residues: CASSLGLETPGEAGELFF. The gene calls are TRBV7-8 and TRBJ2-2; a possible D gene is TRBD2 (6 bases). V lost 1 base, J lost 6 bases, and 21 bases lay in between. Germline V gene data show CDR1 as SGHVS and CDR2 as FQNEAQ. This CDR3 is 18 amino acids long.

CDR3 sequence reads: CASSQTGDGYTF. CDR3 nucleotide sequence: TGTGCCAGCAGCCAGACAGGGGATGGCTACACCTTC. This sequence joins TRBV5-5 and TRBJ1-2; TRBD1 matches 8 bases. With V trimmed by 4 bases and J by 6 bases, 2 bases remained unmatched. There are 12 residues in the CDR3. From germline, CDR1 is SGHKS and CDR2 YYEKEE (reference sequence).

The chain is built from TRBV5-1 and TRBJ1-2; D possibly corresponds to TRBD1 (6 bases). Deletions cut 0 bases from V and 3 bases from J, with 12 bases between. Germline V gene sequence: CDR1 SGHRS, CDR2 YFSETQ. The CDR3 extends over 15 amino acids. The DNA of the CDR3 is TGCGCCAGCAGCTTGGAGGGGGGGCTCGACTATGGCTACACCTTC. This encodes CASSLEGGLDYGYTF.

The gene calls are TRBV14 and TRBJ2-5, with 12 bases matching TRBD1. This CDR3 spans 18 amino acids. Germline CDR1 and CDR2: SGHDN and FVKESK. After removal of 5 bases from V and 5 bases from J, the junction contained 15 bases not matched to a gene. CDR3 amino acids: CASSSHIIRDRGRETQYF. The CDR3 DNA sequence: TGTGCCAGCAGCTCGCACATCATCCGGGACAGGGGGCGCGAGACCCAGTACTTC.

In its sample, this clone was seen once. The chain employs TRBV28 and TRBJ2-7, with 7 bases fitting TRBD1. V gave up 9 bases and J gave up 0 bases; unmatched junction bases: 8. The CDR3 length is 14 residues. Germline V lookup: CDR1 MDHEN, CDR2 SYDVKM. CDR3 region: CARPWGQFSYEQYF. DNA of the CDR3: TGTGCCAGGCCGTGGGGACAGTTCTCCTACGAGCAGTACTTC. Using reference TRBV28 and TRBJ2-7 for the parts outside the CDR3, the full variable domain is DVKVTQSSRYLVKRTGEKVFLECVQDMDHENMFWYRQDPGLGLRLIYFSYDVKMKEKGDIPEGYSVSREKKERFSLILESASTNQTSMYLCARPWGQFSYEQYFGPGTRLTVT.

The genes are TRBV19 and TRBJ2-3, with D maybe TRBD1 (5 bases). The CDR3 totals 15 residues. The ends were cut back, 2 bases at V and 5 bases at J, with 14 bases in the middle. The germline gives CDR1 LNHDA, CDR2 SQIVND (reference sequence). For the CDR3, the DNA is TGTGCCAGTAGTATAAGCGTTGGGGCTCGAGATACGCAGTATTTT. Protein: CASSISVGARDTQYF.

DNA of the CDR3: TGTGCCCGGATGGGATCCCAGGGCGGTGAAGCTTTCTTT. It translates to CARMGSQGGEAFF. V usage is TRBV30 and J usage is TRBJ1-1; a weak D match, TRBD1 (5 bases). The CDR3 has 13 amino acids. V lost 8 bases and J lost 7, with 20 bases in between. Germline CDR1 is GTSNPN and CDR2 is SVGIG (reference sequence).

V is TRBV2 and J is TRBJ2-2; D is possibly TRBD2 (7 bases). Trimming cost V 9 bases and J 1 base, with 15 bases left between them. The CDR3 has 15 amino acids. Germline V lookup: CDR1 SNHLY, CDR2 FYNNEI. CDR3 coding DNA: TGTGCCAGGACCCACGGGGGGCGGAACACCGGGGAGCTGTTTTTT. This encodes CARTHGGRNTGELFF.

Written as DNA, the CDR3 is TGTGCCAGCAAGTTCCCCGGGTCCATGAACACTGAAGCTTTCTTT. Translation gives CASKFPGSMNTEAFF. The J gene is TRBJ1-1, the V gene TRBV6-5; D remains ambiguous. Germline CDR1 and CDR2: MNHEY and SVGAGI. The CDR3 runs 15 residues. V shed 7 bases and J shed 0 bases, with 15 bases lying between them.

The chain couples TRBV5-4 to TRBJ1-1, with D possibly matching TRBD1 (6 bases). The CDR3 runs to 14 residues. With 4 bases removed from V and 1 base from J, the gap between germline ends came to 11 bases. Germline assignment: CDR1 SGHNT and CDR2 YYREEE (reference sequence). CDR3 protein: CASSHQQGNTEAFF. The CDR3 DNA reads TGTGCCAGCAGCCACCAACAGGGGAACACTGAAGCTTTCTTT.

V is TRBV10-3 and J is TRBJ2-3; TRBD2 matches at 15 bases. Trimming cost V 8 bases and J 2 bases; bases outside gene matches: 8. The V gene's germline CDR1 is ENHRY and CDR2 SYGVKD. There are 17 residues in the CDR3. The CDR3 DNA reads TGTGCCATCGGAGGACTAGCGGGGGGGCGAAACACAGATACGCAGTATTTT. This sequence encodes CAIGGLAGGRNTDTQYF.

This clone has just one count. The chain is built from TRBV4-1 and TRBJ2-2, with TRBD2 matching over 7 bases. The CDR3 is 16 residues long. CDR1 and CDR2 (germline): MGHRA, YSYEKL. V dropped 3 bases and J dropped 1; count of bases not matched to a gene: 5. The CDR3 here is CASSQRTSLNTGELFF. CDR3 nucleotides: TGCGCCAGCAGCCAGAGGACTAGTCTGAACACCGGGGAGCTGTTTTTT.

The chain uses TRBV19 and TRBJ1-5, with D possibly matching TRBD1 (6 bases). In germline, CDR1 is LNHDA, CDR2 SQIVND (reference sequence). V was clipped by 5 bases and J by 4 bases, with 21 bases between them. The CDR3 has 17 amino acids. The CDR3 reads CASSSQRGGNGNQPQHF. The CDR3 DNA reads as TGTGCCAGTAGTTCACAAAGGGGGGGAAATGGGAATCAGCCCCAGCATTTT.

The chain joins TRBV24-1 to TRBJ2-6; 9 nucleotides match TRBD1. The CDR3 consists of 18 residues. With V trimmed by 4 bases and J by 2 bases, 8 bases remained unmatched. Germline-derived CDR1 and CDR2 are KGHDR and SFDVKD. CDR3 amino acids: CATSDPGTGTPGANVLTF. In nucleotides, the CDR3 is TGTGCCACCAGTGACCCCGGGACAGGGACCCCTGGGGCCAACGTCCTGACTTTC.

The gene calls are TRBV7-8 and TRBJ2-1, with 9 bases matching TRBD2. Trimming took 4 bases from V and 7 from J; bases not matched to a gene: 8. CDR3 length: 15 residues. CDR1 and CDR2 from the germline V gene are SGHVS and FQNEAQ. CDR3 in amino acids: CASSSLGGGANEQFF. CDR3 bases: TGTGCCAGCAGCTCATTAGGCGGGGGGGCGAATGAGCAGTTCTTC. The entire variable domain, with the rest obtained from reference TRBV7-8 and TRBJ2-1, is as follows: GAGVSQSPRYKVAKRGQDVALRCDPISGHVSLFWYQQALGQGPEFLTYFQNEAQLDKSGLPSDRFFAERPEGSVSTLKIQRTQQEDSAVYLCASSSLGGGANEQFFGPGTRLTVL.

For the CDR3, the DNA is TGTGCCTGGAGTGAGGGGGCCTATGGCTACACCTTC. Translating it yields CAWSEGAYGYTF. This sequence joins TRBV30 and TRBJ1-2; 7 positions agree with TRBD1. CDR3 length equals 12 residues. Trimming took 1 base from V and 4 from J; bases not matched to a gene: 0. CDR1 and CDR2 from the germline V gene are GTSNPN and SVGIG (reference sequence).

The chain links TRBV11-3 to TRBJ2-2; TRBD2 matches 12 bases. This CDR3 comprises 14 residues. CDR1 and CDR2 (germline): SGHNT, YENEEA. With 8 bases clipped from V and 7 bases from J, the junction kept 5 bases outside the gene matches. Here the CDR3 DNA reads TGTGCCAGCGGCCTAGCGGGGGGGCGCGGGGAGCTGTTTTTT. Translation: CASGLAGGRGELFF.

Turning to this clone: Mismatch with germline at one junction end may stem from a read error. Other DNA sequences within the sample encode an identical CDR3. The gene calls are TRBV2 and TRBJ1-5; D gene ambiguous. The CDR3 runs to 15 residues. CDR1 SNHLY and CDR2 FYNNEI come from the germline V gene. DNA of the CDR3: TGTGCCAGCAGTGAATCGGGTTGGAGCAATCAACCCCAGCATTTT. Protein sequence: CASSESGWSNQPQHF.

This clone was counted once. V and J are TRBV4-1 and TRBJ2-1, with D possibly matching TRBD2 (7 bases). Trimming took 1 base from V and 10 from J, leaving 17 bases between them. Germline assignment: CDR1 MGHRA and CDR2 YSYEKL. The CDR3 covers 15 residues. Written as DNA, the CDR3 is TGCGCCAGCAGCCAAGCCATTGGGGGGGCGCGGGAGCAGTTCTTC. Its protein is CASSQAIGGAREQFF.

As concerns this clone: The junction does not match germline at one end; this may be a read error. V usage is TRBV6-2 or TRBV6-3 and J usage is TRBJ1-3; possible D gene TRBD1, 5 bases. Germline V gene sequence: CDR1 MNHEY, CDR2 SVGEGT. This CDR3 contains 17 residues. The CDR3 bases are TGTGTCAGCAGTTACGAATACCGACCAGGGCTTGGAAACACCATATATTTT. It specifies CVSSYEYRPGLGNTIYF.

The CDR3: CAWTSIRGAANTEAFF. The CDR3 DNA reads as TGTGCCTGGACCTCGATCCGCGGGGCTGCGAACACTGAAGCTTTCTTT. The V gene is TRBV30, the J gene TRBJ1-1; D perhaps matches TRBD1 (5 bases). There are 16 residues in the CDR3. CDR1 GTSNPN and CDR2 SVGIG come from the germline V gene (reference sequence). The ends were cut back, 4 bases at V and 1 base at J, with 19 bases in the middle.

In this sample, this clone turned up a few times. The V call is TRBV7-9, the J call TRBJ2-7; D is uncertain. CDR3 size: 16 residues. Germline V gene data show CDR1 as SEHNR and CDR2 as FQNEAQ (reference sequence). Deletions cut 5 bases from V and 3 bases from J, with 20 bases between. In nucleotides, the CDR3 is TGTGCCAGCAGCCCCGAAGACTCCCGTATACACTACGAGCAGTACTTC. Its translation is CASSPEDSRIHYEQYF.

The CDR3 DNA reads TGTGCCAGCAGTAGGGACAGGGTAGACACCGGGGAGCTGTTTTTT. Translating it yields CASSRDRVDTGELFF. V gene TRBV2 combines with J gene TRBJ2-2; TRBD1 agrees at 9 bases. This CDR3 comprises 15 residues. The J segment lost 3 bases and the V segment lost 5 bases, leaving 4 bases of the junction unmatched. The germline V gene has CDR1 SNHLY and CDR2 FYNNEI.

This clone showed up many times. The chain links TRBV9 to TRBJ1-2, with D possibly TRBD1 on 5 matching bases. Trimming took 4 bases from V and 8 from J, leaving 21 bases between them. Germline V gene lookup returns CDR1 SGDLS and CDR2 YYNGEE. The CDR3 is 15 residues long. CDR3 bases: TGTGCCAGCAGCCTTGGGGGGAGACAGCCGCGGGGCTACACCTTC. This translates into CASSLGGRQPRGYTF.

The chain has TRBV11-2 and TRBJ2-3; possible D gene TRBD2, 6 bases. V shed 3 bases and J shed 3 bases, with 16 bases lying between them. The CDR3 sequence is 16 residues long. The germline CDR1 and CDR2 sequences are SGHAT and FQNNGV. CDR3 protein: CASSFPGLALTDTQYF. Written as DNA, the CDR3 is TGTGCCAGCAGCTTCCCGGGGCTAGCGTTAACAGATACGCAGTATTTT.